This entry lists 23 T cell receptor beta chains sequenced from one sample in a study of T cell responses to AZD1222 COVID-19 vaccine. The assay was immunoSEQ multiplex PCR, and TCRdb's table has in-frame clones only and misses some. In the table there are some 150,000 clones, around nine tenths of which are singletons. Material: peripheral blood, obtained 28 days after the second AZD1222 dose. The receptors originated from an adult who received the AZD1222 COVID-19 vaccine.

The gene calls are TRBV28 and TRBJ1-4, with unresolved D. Trimming removed 3 bases from V and 0 bases from J, with 8 bases in between. Germline-derived CDR1 and CDR2 are MDHEN and SYDVKM. The CDR3 totals 15 residues. The CDR3 coding sequence is TGTGCCAGCAGTTTGGATGGAACAACTAATGAAAAACTGTTTTTT. Protein: CASSLDGTTNEKLFF.

CDR3 nucleotide sequence: TGTGCCAGTAGTCGAAGCGGGAGAGGCTACGAGCAGTACTTC. Amino acids: CASSRSGRGYEQYF. The rearrangement links TRBV19 to TRBJ2-7; 8 bases are a match to TRBD2. This CDR3 comprises 14 residues. Trimming at V came to 5 bases and at J to 3 bases, leaving 6 bases not matched to a gene. Germline V gene sequence: CDR1 LNHDA, CDR2 SQIVND (reference sequence).

The CDR3 is CASSGPGADTSNEKLFF. As DNA, the CDR3 is TGTGCCAGCAGCGGACCAGGGGCGGACACGAGTAATGAAAAACTGTTTTTT. V gene TRBV7-9 combines with J gene TRBJ1-4, with a tentative D call TRBD1 (6 bases). The ends were cut back, 5 bases at V and 4 bases at J, with 20 bases in the middle. Per the germline V gene, CDR1 is SEHNR and CDR2 is FQNEAQ (reference sequence). The CDR3 has 17 amino acids.

V and J are TRBV19 and TRBJ1-5, with D tentatively TRBD1 (5 bases). V was cut by 4 bases and J by 3 bases, with 16 bases left in between. The CDR3 loop spans 16 amino acids. The V gene's germline CDR1 is LNHDA and CDR2 SQIVND (reference sequence). The CDR3 DNA reads as TGTGCCAGTAGTAGTTTTCCCGGGGGATCCAATCAGCCCCAGCATTTT. Amino acid sequence: CASSSFPGGSNQPQHF.

The genes are TRBV11-2 and TRBJ1-6; D is uncertain. V lost 0 bases to trimming and J lost 10 bases, with 7 bases between them. The CDR3 consists of 13 residues. CDR1 is SGHAT, CDR2 FQNNGV, per germline. DNA for the CDR3: TGTGCCAGCAGCTTAGAAGGTCTCTCACCCCTCCACTTT. Its translation: CASSLEGLSPLHF.

The genes are TRBV6-5 and TRBJ2-1; 9 nucleotides line up with TRBD2. Germline V CDR1 and CDR2: MNHEY, SVGAGI. The CDR3 contains 15 residues. Trimming cost V 4 bases and J 4 bases; bases outside gene matches: 5. CDR3 sequence reads: CASSLREGGYNEQFF. The CDR3 DNA reads as TGTGCCAGCAGTTTGCGGGAGGGAGGGTACAATGAGCAGTTCTTC.

V and J are TRBV9 and TRBJ2-7; D call uncertain. The length of the CDR3 is 15 residues. Trimming shortened V by 0 bases and J by 3 bases, and 13 bases separated the two germline ends. Per germline, CDR1 SGDLS and CDR2 YYNGEE. The CDR3 is CASSVASSGNYEQYF. DNA for the CDR3: TGTGCCAGCAGCGTAGCCTCCAGTGGGAACTACGAGCAGTACTTC.

The J gene is TRBJ2-7, the V gene TRBV12-3 or TRBV12-4; TRBD1 matches at 7 bases. CDR3 length: 11 amino acids. With 5 bases clipped from V and 13 bases from J, the junction kept 8 bases outside the gene matches. The CDR3, as DNA: TGTGCCAGCAGTATCGCCGGGACAGACTACTTC. It translates to CASSIAGTDYF.

The chain employs TRBV21-1 and TRBJ2-7; TRBD1, the D gene given by the table, was not confirmed from the DNA. TRBV21-1 is listed as a pseudogene. The CDR3 is 14 residues long. The CDR3 protein is CASNRQGNVYEQYF. DNA of the CDR3: TGTGCCAGCAACCGACAGGGGAACGTCTACGAGCAGTACTTC.

The chain links TRBV19 to TRBJ2-7; TRBD1 agrees at 8 bases. The germline gives CDR1 LNHDA, CDR2 SQIVND (reference sequence). V shed 3 bases and J 4 bases; nucleotides not matched to a gene: 8. The CDR3 covers 15 residues. The CDR3: CASSIRTGKSYEQYF. CDR3 DNA: TGTGCCAGTAGTATTAGGACAGGGAAATCGTACGAGCAGTACTTC.

This chain links TRBV4-2 with TRBJ2-7; 7 bases are a match to TRBD1. Germline V gives CDR1 LGHNA, CDR2 YNFKEQ. CDR3 length: 14 amino acids. V shed 2 bases, J shed 2 bases, and the junction held 3 bases outside the gene matches. The CDR3 region is CASSQPTGAYEQYF. CDR3 nucleotide sequence: TGTGCCAGCAGCCAACCAACAGGGGCCTACGAGCAGTACTTC.

This chain joins TRBV5-1 and TRBJ1-3; D remains ambiguous. Trimming took 0 bases from V and 7 from J, leaving 8 bases between them. Germline V gene lookup returns CDR1 SGHRS and CDR2 YFSETQ. The CDR3 loop spans 13 amino acids. CDR3 in amino acids: CASSLGLGNTIYF. The CDR3 DNA reads as TGCGCCAGCAGCTTGGGTCTTGGGAACACCATATATTTT. Full variable domain (rest looked up from reference TRBV5-1 and TRBJ1-3): KAGVTQTPRYLIKTRGQQVTLSCSPISGHRSVSWYQQTPGQGLQFLFEYFSETQRNKGNFPGRFSGRQFSNSRSEMNVSTLELGDSALYLCASSLGLGNTIYFGEGSWLTVV.

On this clone itself: The junction shows a germline mismatch at one end, possibly a read error. The gene calls are TRBV18 and TRBJ2-2; D may be TRBD2 (5 bases). Looked up from germline, CDR1 is KGHSH and CDR2 is LQKENI. The CDR3 contains 13 residues. CDR3 sequence: CASSPLVTGELFF. As DNA, the CDR3 is TGTGCCAGCTCGCCACTAGTGACCGGGGAGCTGTTTTTT.

The chain links TRBV6-5 to TRBJ2-1; 9 positions match TRBD2. Germline CDR1 MNHEY, CDR2 SVGAGI. The CDR3 is made up of 14 amino acids. V gave up 7 bases and J gave up 9 bases; unmatched junction bases: 10. This CDR3 is CASTSSGNIGEQFF. CDR3 DNA: TGTGCCAGCACCTCTAGCGGGAACATAGGTGAGCAGTTCTTC.

The chain uses TRBV6-6 and TRBJ2-1; D may be TRBD2 (5 bases). V was clipped by 8 bases and J by 4 bases, with 15 bases between them. This CDR3 contains 14 residues. The germline V gene encodes CDR1 MNHNY and CDR2 SVGAGI (reference sequence). For the CDR3, the DNA is TGTGCCAGCGACTCTAGCAGACGATACAATGAGCAGTTCTTC. Translating it yields CASDSSRRYNEQFF.

This chain connects TRBV6-5 to TRBJ2-1; D is ambiguous. The CDR3 is 16 amino acids. Trimming cost V 0 bases and J 1 base, with 10 bases left between them. Germline CDR1 is MNHEY and CDR2 is SVGAGI. CDR3 nucleotides: TGTGCCAGCAGTTACTCGTGGAGAGAGTCCTACAATGAGCAGTTCTTC. The encoded protein is CASSYSWRESYNEQFF.

This clone has just a few counts. The V and J genes are TRBV21-1 and TRBJ2-5; TRBD1 is taken as the D call from the table, unchecked against the DNA. TRBV21-1 has pseudogene status. CDR3 length: 15 amino acids. The CDR3 loop reads CASSPRGTDKETQYF. The CDR3 DNA sequence: TGTGCCAGCAGCCCCCGGGGGACAGACAAAGAGACCCAGTACTTC.

J is TRBJ1-5 and V is TRBV5-6; D is possibly TRBD1 (5 bases). The CDR3 is made up of 14 amino acids. Trimming removed 1 base at V and 6 bases at J, with 11 bases between. CDR1 SGHDT and CDR2 YYEEEE come from the germline V gene. The CDR3 reads CASSLSGTVQPQHF. In DNA, the CDR3 is TGTGCCAGCAGCTTGTCAGGGACGGTTCAGCCCCAGCATTTT.

This clone was seen only once. The chain links TRBV19 to TRBJ2-1; 9 bases are shared with TRBD2. The J segment lost 1 base and the V segment lost 0 bases, leaving 1 base of the junction unmatched. CDR1 is LNHDA, CDR2 SQIVND, per germline (reference sequence). The CDR3 has 16 amino acids. The CDR3 DNA reads as TGTGCCAGTAGTATAGATCTAGCGGGATCCTACAATGAGCAGTTCTTC. Its protein is CASSIDLAGSYNEQFF.

The chain combines TRBV24-1 with TRBJ2-1; perhaps TRBD2 as D (5 bases). V lost 3 bases and J 8 bases, leaving 16 bases between the germline ends. CDR3 size: 15 residues. Germline loops: CDR1 KGHDR, CDR2 SFDVKD. In DNA form, the CDR3 reads TGTGCCACCAGTGATCCCGACGGGATTGGGGATGAGCAGTTCTTC. It codes for CATSDPDGIGDEQFF.

The chain couples TRBV19 to TRBJ2-3; D not certain. This CDR3 is 15 amino acids long. Trimming removed 1 base at V and 1 base at J, with 9 bases between. The V gene's germline CDR1 is LNHDA and CDR2 SQIVND (reference sequence). As DNA, the CDR3 is TGTGCCAGTAGTATAGCTGGGGTCGGCACAGATACGCAGTATTTT. Translated, it gives CASSIAGVGTDTQYF.

The rearrangement links TRBV7-9 to TRBJ2-5; possible D gene TRBD1, 6 bases. This CDR3 is built from 13 residues. Trimming stripped 5 bases from V and 4 bases from J, with 11 bases between. CDR1 is SEHNR, CDR2 FQNEAQ, per germline (reference sequence). The CDR3 loop is CASSLTGPETQYF. The DNA of the CDR3 is TGTGCCAGCAGCCTCACAGGGCCAGAGACCCAGTACTTC.

This chain connects TRBV7-2 to TRBJ1-2; 9 bases are a match to TRBD1. In germline, CDR1 is SGHTA, CDR2 FQGNSA. V dropped 4 bases and J dropped 0; count of bases not matched to a gene: 3. The CDR3 extends over 15 amino acids. The CDR3 here is CASSSTGGPNYGYTF. In DNA form, the CDR3 reads TGTGCCAGCAGCTCGACAGGGGGACCTAACTATGGCTACACCTTC.